This T cell receptor beta chain was documented in a study of shared clonotypes between healthy human individuals. The CDR3 extends over 15 amino acids. Germline V CDR1 and CDR2: GTSNPN, SVGIG (reference sequence). The V and J ends lost 2 bases and 5 bases respectively, with 16 bases between them. TCRdb keeps only in-frame clones here, not all; method: immunoSEQ multiplex PCR. This sample has roughly 2 million clones, with under 97% found just once. This TCR derives from a young man in good health. Sequencing input: naive CD4+ T cells sorted from blood. The subset here: CD45RA+ positively selected. V is TRBV30 and J is TRBJ1-3; D not certain. CDR3: CAWSPPLTPRNTIYF. The CDR3 DNA reads TGTGCCTGGAGTCCCCCCCTCACCCCTCGAAACACCATATATTTT.